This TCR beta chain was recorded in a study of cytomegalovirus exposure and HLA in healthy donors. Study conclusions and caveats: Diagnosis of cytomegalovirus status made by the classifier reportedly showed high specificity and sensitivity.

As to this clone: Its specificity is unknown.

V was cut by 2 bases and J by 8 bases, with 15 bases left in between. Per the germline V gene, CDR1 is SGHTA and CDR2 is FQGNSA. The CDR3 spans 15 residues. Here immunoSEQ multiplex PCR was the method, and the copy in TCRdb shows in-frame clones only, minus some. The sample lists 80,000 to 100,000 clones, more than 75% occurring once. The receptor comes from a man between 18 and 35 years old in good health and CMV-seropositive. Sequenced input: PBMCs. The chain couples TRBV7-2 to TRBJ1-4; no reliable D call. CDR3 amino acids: CASSLSEVVLEKLFF. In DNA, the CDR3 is TGTGCCAGCAGCTTATCGGAGGTTGTTTTGGAAAAACTGTTTTTT.